This TCR beta chain comes out of a study of CD8+CD57+ T cells in acquired aplastic anemia. Study as a whole: DNA per sorted CD4+ or CD8+ sample ranged roughly 0.17 to 27.4 ug, averaging 3.2 ug. Healthy-donor CD4+ cells averaged around 10 million reads. The study's findings and limits: The number of CD8+ CDR3 sequences shared by patients and controls was twenty-nine. A significant difference in CD8+ Simpson's diversity between patients and controls was not found.

Investigators profiled TCR beta VDJ and CDR3 from genomic DNA template. TCRdb itself ran the reads through MiXCR, one entry per CDR3 protein. Of 400,000 to 450,000 distinct CDR3 sequences in the sample, 65% to 80% were seen once. Regarding this clonotype: Its cognate antigen is unknown.

The length of the CDR3 is 15 residues. The germline V gene has CDR1 SGHTA and CDR2 FQGNSA. Deletions cut 5 bases from V and 12 bases from J, with 26 bases between. The rearrangement uses TRBV7-2 and TRBJ2-7; TRBD2 might be the D (6 bases). Specimen: sorted CD4+, CD8+, or CD8+CD57+ T cells (not recorded which) from PBMCs. This sequence originates from a human donor in good health, serving as a control. The CDR3 DNA reads TGTGCCAGCAGCGCTACGCGGGGTTGGAACACTGAAGCGTACTTC. Its translation: CASSATRGWNTEAYF. Together with reference TRBV7-2 and TRBJ2-7, the CDR3 gives the full variable domain: GAGVSQSPSNKVTEKGKDVELRCDPISGHTALYWYRQSLGQGLEFLIYFQGNSAPDKSGLPSDRFSAERTGGSVSTLTIQRTQQEDSAVYLCASSATRGWNTEAYFGPGTRLTVT.